This TCR beta chain was obtained from a study of blood T cell repertoires in COVID-19. For the study at large: Samples came from the United States, Italy and Spain, spanning acute and convalescent COVID-19. Sample material is recorded as cDNA or gDNA derived from T cells, B-cell-depleted T cells, or PBMCs.

Trimming cost V 6 bases and J 0 bases; bases outside gene matches: 3. Germline-derived CDR1 and CDR2 are MNHEY and SVGEGT. The CDR3 totals 14 residues. Original methodology: Nucleated cell number was recorded as an estimate derived from reference gene primer amplification. Here immunoSEQ multiplex PCR was the method, and the copy in TCRdb shows in-frame clones only, minus some. V and J calls and clone size come straight from that table; D and trimming were deduced from the DNA. The sample records approximately 100,000 clones, about 88% being singletons. The TCR originated in a woman older than 75 with active COVID-19. Sequenced sample: peripheral blood. The V call is TRBV6-2 or TRBV6-3, the J call TRBJ2-7; 9 nucleotides match TRBD2. In DNA form, the CDR3 reads TGTGCCAGCAGCAGTAGCGGGGGCTCCTACGAGCAGTACTTC. Translation gives CASSSSGGSYEQYF.